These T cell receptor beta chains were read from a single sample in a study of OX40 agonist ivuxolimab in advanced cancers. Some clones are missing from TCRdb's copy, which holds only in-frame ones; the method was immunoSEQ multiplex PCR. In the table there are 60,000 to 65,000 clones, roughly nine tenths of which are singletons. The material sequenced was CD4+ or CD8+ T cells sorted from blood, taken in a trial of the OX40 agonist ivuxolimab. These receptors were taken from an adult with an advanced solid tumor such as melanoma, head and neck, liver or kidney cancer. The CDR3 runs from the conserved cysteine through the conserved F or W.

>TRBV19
CASTPGGNMNTEAFF
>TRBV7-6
CASSEGVAGDSYEQYF
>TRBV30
CAWSVAGADTGELFF
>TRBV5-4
CASSLTGTDTQYF
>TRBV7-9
CASSFDNPNTEAFF
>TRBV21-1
CATPSTYQPQHF
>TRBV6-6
CASSTRQGNYGYTF
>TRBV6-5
CASSSTDTQYF
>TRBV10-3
CAISGRGGRGETQYF
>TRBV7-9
CASSLAGTGGITGANVLTF
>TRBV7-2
CASSRTGDSYEQYF
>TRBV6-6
CASTGDRGYEQYF
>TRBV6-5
CASSYSRANTEAFF
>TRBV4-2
CASSQSLLAGANTDTQYF
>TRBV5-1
CASSLGESSGTEQFF
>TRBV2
CASSVTGTSGNNEQFF
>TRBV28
CASRGRYSGNTIYF
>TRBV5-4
CASSLTTYPSTDTQYF
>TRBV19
CASSAPPGPVYTEAFF
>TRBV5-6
CASSATGTTTGGTYGYTF
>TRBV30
CAWIVAGTDTQYF
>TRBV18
CASSLGTGDSFEQYF
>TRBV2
CASRRDRSSYNSPLHF
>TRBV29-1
CSVPGLAGPEDEQFF
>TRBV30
CAWSVLAGVYEQYF
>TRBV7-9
CASEQGNTIYF
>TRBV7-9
CASSLPGINTIYF
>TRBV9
CASSVRFEGYEQYF
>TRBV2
CASSELRGSPHEQYF
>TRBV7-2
CASSLGFSGNTIYF
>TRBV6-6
CASTGTTDTQYF
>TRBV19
CATTTGGANYGYTF
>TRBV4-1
CASSQLKLSMTGEQETQYF
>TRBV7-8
CASSPRDRPYSNTEAFF
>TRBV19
CASTSTWGSNQPQHF
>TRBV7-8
CASSYGTSFSYEQYF
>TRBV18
CASSPPYRGNTIYF
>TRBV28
CASSRGGEGTDTQYF
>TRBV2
CASARQGPLDQPQHF
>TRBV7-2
CASSSRENTEAFF
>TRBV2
CASSEAGGYSNQPQHF
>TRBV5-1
CASSLTGTSGDTQYF
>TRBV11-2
CASSSPPLSDEQYF
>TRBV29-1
CSATKPGLPYEQYF
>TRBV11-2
CASSLNGGGFNEQFF
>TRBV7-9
CASSQGTGNEQFF
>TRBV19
CASSIQGPATYEQYF
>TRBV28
CASRGSNQPQHF
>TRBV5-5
CASSSDRFQPQHF
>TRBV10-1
CASSGGPYNEQFF
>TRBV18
CASSPEGPNGGTQYF
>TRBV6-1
CATDREYSEQYF
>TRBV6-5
CASSYSGGVYNEQFF
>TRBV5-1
CASSLQGYTDTQYF